Presented here are 23 T cell receptor beta chains from one specimen sequenced in a study of blood T cells in healthy people across ages. Primers used in a second PCR of roughly 6 to 12 cycles were a sample-barcoded 5' primer and a J-beta primer mix. MiXCR, run by TCRdb on the 5' RACE reads, gives a single entry per CDR3 protein. Of approximately 820,000 distinct CDR3 sequences listed, about 42% are singletons. Sequenced sample: blood. The receptors derive from a man aged 60 to 75 in good health.

This rearrangement joins TRBV11-2 to TRBJ2-3; D perhaps matches TRBD2 (6 bases). Trimming shortened V by 2 bases and J by 3 bases, and 9 bases separated the two germline ends. This CDR3 has 14 residues. Germline values: CDR1 SGHAT, CDR2 FQNNGV. As DNA, the CDR3 is TGTGCCAGCAGCTTATGGAGGGCTACAGATACGCAGTATTTT. Protein product: CASSLWRATDTQYF.

This clonotype occurred a few times. The rearrangement links TRBV20-1 to TRBJ1-2; D is unresolved. CDR1 is DFQATT and CDR2 is SNEGSKA in the germline V gene (reference sequence). Trimming took off 4 bases at V and 4 bases at J, with 4 bases between the two ends. This CDR3 is 10 amino acids long. The CDR3 is CSANSYGYTF. The CDR3 nucleotides are TGCAGTGCTAACAGCTATGGCTACACCTTC.

This clonotype was seen a few times. The chain couples TRBV10-3 to TRBJ2-4, with 8 positions matching TRBD2. With the DNA end fitting TRBJ2-7 better, the J assignment may be wrong. From germline, CDR1 is ENHRY and CDR2 SYGVKD. CDR3 size: 14 residues. CDR3 residues: CAIRGAGGLSEQYF. The CDR3 DNA follows: TGTGCCATCAGGGGGGCGGGGGGCCTCTCCGAGCAGTACTTC.

V and J are TRBV30 and TRBJ2-1, with a weak D call TRBD1 (7 bases). The CDR3 is 14 amino acids. Per germline, CDR1 GTSNPN and CDR2 SVGIG (reference sequence). V lost 3 bases and J 4 bases, leaving 13 bases between the germline ends. The CDR3 sequence: CAWRAGGYYNEQFF. CDR3 coding DNA: TGTGCCTGGAGGGCAGGGGGGTATTACAATGAGCAGTTCTTC.

This clonotype was recorded a few times. The chain couples TRBV5-1 to TRBJ2-7; 7 nucleotides agree with TRBD1. Germline loops: CDR1 SGHRS, CDR2 YFSETQ. The junction had 8 bases not matched to a gene; V was cut back by 3 bases and J by 2 bases. This CDR3 is built from 15 residues. The CDR3 spells CASSSYRGPTYEQYF. Here the CDR3 DNA reads TGCGCCAGCAGCTCCTACAGGGGCCCCACCTACGAGCAGTACTTC.

The chain carries TRBV10-3 and TRBJ1-1, with D perhaps TRBD1 (5 bases). Per germline, CDR1 ENHRY and CDR2 SYGVKD. CDR3 length: 13 amino acids. Between the trimmed V and J ends, which lost 4 bases and 1 base, there was a span of 7 bases. CDR3 amino acids: CAISVTGNTEAFF. CDR3 nucleotide sequence: TGTGCCATCAGTGTAACAGGGAACACTGAAGCTTTCTTT.

This sequence joins TRBV20-1 and TRBJ2-1; TRBD2 matches 8 bases. The CDR3 covers 14 residues. From germline, CDR1 is DFQATT and CDR2 SNEGSKA (reference sequence). With V trimmed by 7 bases and J by 5 bases, 10 bases remained unmatched. Here the CDR3 reads CSGGSGGRDNEQFF. The CDR3 DNA is TGCAGTGGAGGGAGCGGGGGAAGGGACAATGAGCAGTTCTTC.

This clonotype showed up just a few times. V gene TRBV7-3 combines with J gene TRBJ2-3; D uncertain. The ends were cut back, 1 base at V and 1 base at J, with 9 bases in the middle. Germline CDR1 is SGHTA and CDR2 is FQGTGA. The CDR3 is 15 amino acids. CDR3 bases: TGTGCCAGCAGCTTAAACTTGGGTCGCACAGATACGCAGTATTTT. Translation: CASSLNLGRTDTQYF.

The chain combines TRBV11-2 with TRBJ2-6; D gene uncertain. Per the germline V gene, CDR1 is SGHAT and CDR2 is FQNNGV. The CDR3 totals 14 residues. Trimming removed 8 bases from V and 0 bases from J, with 8 bases in between. The CDR3 protein is CASGKSSGANVLTF. In nucleotides, the CDR3 is TGTGCCAGCGGAAAGAGCTCTGGGGCCAACGTCCTGACTTTC.

This CDR3 is CATSREPEVAQYF. The CDR3 DNA is TGTGCCACCAGCAGAGAACCGGAGGTGGCGCAGTATTTT. The chain has TRBV15 and TRBJ2-3, with D maybe TRBD2 (5 bases). This CDR3 has 13 amino acids. The germline gives CDR1 LNHNV, CDR2 YYDKDF (reference sequence). The germline V and J ends were trimmed by 0 bases and 10 bases, with 11 bases remaining between them. The full variable domain, in which reference TRBV15 and TRBJ2-3 provide the parts outside the CDR3, is DAMVIQNPRYQVTQFGKPVTLSCSQTLNHNVMYWYQQKSSQAPKLLFHYYDKDFNNEADTPDNFQSRRPNTSFCFLDIRSPGLGDTAMYLCATSREPEVAQYFGPGTRLTVL.

The chain uses TRBV29-1 and TRBJ2-7, with no clear D. Germline lookup yields CDR1 SQVTM and CDR2 ANQGSEA. V was pared by 4 bases and J by 6 bases, with 7 bases between. The CDR3 totals 10 residues. This CDR3 is CSVATPEQYF. The CDR3 nucleotides are TGCAGCGTTGCGACGCCCGAGCAGTACTTC.

The V gene is TRBV18, the J gene TRBJ2-5; 8 bases are shared with TRBD1. Near its end, the DNA agrees better with TRBJ2-7, so the J call may be wrong. The CDR3 consists of 16 residues. Germline V gene sequence: CDR1 KGHSH, CDR2 LQKENI. CDR3 region: CASSPRDRSNSNEQYF. CDR3 DNA sequence: TGTGCCAGCTCACCTAGGGACAGGTCTAATAGCAACGAGCAGTACTTC.

This sequence joins TRBV4-3 and TRBJ2-7, with 8 bases lining up with TRBD1. Germline values: CDR1 LGHNA, CDR2 YSLEER. The CDR3 is made up of 15 amino acids. V trimming: 0 bases; J trimming: 7 bases; junction bases outside the gene matches: 8. CDR3 amino acids: CASSQDWQGAWEQYF. The CDR3 nucleotides are TGCGCCAGCAGCCAAGACTGGCAGGGGGCCTGGGAGCAGTACTTC.

The chain links TRBV3-1 to TRBJ2-7; a weak D match, TRBD2 (6 bases). In germline, CDR1 is LGHDT, CDR2 YNNKEL (reference sequence). With 1 base removed from V and 6 bases from J, the gap between germline ends came to 13 bases. This CDR3 has 14 residues. The chain's CDR3 is CASSQGLVVGEQYF. The CDR3 bases are TGTGCCAGCAGCCAAGGACTAGTCGTGGGCGAGCAGTACTTC.

The chain recombines TRBV6-6 with TRBJ1-5; perhaps TRBD1 as D (6 bases). CDR3 length equals 15 residues. Between the trimmed V and J ends, which lost 2 bases and 0 bases, there was a span of 8 bases. CDR1 MNHNY and CDR2 SVGAGI come from the germline V gene (reference sequence). The CDR3, as DNA: TGTGCCAGCAGTTACGGACAGAATAGCAATCAGCCCCAGCATTTT. Its protein is CASSYGQNSNQPQHF.

The chain joins TRBV3-1 to TRBJ2-2; either TRBD1 or TRBD2 may fit D (5 bases each). CDR1 is LGHDT, CDR2 YNNKEL, per germline (reference sequence). This CDR3 spans 15 amino acids. The V end lost 3 bases, the J end lost 5 bases, and 13 bases lay between the germline ends. The CDR3 DNA is TGTGCCAGCAGCCAGACGGGGCTCAAAACCGGGGAGCTGTTTTTT. Protein sequence: CASSQTGLKTGELFF.

This rearrangement joins TRBV7-2 to TRBJ2-7; 7 nucleotides align to TRBD2. This CDR3 comprises 17 residues. The trim removed 2 bases at V and 5 bases at J, leaving 15 bases unmatched. Germline CDR1 and CDR2: SGHTA and FQGNSA. This CDR3 is CASSLRTRAGVADEQYF. CDR3 nucleotide sequence: TGTGCCAGCAGCTTAAGGACCCGGGCGGGAGTTGCCGACGAGCAGTACTTC.

The chain is built from TRBV12-3 or TRBV12-4 and TRBJ1-2, with TRBD1 identical over 7 bases. Trimming cost V 5 bases and J 13 bases; bases outside gene matches: 7. The CDR3 length is 11 residues. The CDR3 is CASSIKQGRTF. In DNA, the CDR3 is TGTGCCAGCAGTATAAAACAGGGGCGCACCTTC.

The genes are TRBV13 and TRBJ1-2; D unclear. The V and J ends lost 5 bases and 5 bases respectively, with 9 bases between them. CDR3 size: 12 residues. CDR1 and CDR2 from the germline V gene are PRHDT and FYEKMQ (reference sequence). The CDR3 DNA follows: TGTGCCAGCAGCCGCACAACTTATGGCTACACCTTC. Protein sequence: CASSRTTYGYTF.

The gene calls are TRBV4-1 and TRBJ2-7, with D perhaps given as TRBD1 or TRBD2 (5 bases each). Between the trimmed V and J ends, which lost 4 bases and 3 bases, there was a span of 13 bases. The length of the CDR3 is 14 residues. Per the germline V gene, CDR1 is MGHRA and CDR2 is YSYEKL. The CDR3 sequence is CASSRRDGGYEQYF. The CDR3 nucleotides read TGCGCCAGCAGCCGCCGGGACGGAGGCTACGAGCAGTACTTC.

This clonotype showed up just a few times. V and J are TRBV20-1 and TRBJ2-3, with 10 bases that match TRBD2. This CDR3 is built from 16 residues. Germline CDR1 and CDR2: DFQATT and SNEGSKA (reference sequence). J gave up 0 bases and V 0 bases, and 3 bases lay outside the gene matches. The CDR3 sequence is CSARDQRGGSTDTQYF. The DNA of the CDR3 is TGCAGTGCTAGAGATCAGCGGGGGGGCAGCACAGATACGCAGTATTTT.

The CDR3 nucleotides are TGTGCCAGCAGTTACTCAATGCAGGGGAATGAAAAACTGTTTTTT. Protein: CASSYSMQGNEKLFF. This chain links TRBV6-5 with TRBJ1-4; D is possibly TRBD1 (6 bases). The germline V gene has CDR1 MNHEY and CDR2 SVGAGI. CDR3 length equals 15 residues. V dropped 0 bases and J dropped 5 bases, with 10 bases sitting between them.

This chain joins TRBV12-3 or TRBV12-4 and TRBJ2-7, with 7 bases lining up with TRBD2. V lost 5 bases, J lost 6 bases, and 7 bases stayed unmatched. The CDR3 sequence is 13 residues long. The CDR3 reads CASSPGLRSEQYF. CDR3 sequence (DNA): TGTGCCAGCAGTCCGGGACTACGGTCCGAGCAGTACTTC.